Below, 26 T cell receptor beta chains from the same sample are listed, as sequenced in a study of shared clonotypes between healthy human individuals. Method: immunoSEQ multiplex PCR; TCRdb's copy keeps in-frame clones and lacks some. Among 2.3 million or so clones listed, 90% to 95% were seen once. The sample was naive CD4+ T cells from PBMCs. Subset described: CD45RA+ positively selected. Source of these receptors: a man between 18 and 35 years old in good health. Some clones in this sample may be carry-over from other donors' samples.

V usage is TRBV6-5 and J usage is TRBJ1-2, with D uncertain. Germline V gene lookup returns CDR1 MNHEY and CDR2 SVGAGI. The CDR3 is 15 amino acids. Trimming removed 3 bases at V and 0 bases at J, with 11 bases between. CDR3 sequence (DNA): TGTGCCAGCAGTTATCTATCCGGGACTAACTATGGCTACACCTTC. Translation gives CASSYLSGTNYGYTF.

The chain employs TRBV10-3 and TRBJ2-5; the match to TRBD2 covers 7 bases. This CDR3 has 15 residues. Losses at the gene ends were 8 bases for V and 3 bases for J; bases not matched to a gene: 12. Germline V CDR1 and CDR2: ENHRY, SYGVKD. The DNA for the CDR3 is TGTGCCATCGGAGTGGTTGGGGGGGGAAAAGAGACCCAGTACTTC. Translating gives CAIGVVGGGKETQYF.

The rearrangement joins TRBV4-1 to TRBJ2-1; the D gene is possibly TRBD1 (6 bases). With 4 bases removed from V and 6 bases from J, the gap between germline ends came to 22 bases. There are 17 residues in the CDR3. Germline V lookup: CDR1 MGHRA, CDR2 YSYEKL. The CDR3 DNA reads TGCGCCAGCAGCCGAGAGGGGGACCCCTGGGCCCTCAATGAGCAGTTCTTC. It specifies CASSREGDPWALNEQFF.

The genes are TRBV25-1 and TRBJ1-2, with TRBD1 matching over 7 bases. The CDR3 length is 14 residues. The junction had 7 bases not matched to a gene; V was cut back by 5 bases and J by 4 bases. Per germline, CDR1 MGHDK and CDR2 SYGVNS. The CDR3 DNA is TGTGCCAGCAGTCTTCCGGACAGGTTCTATGGCTACACCTTC. The encoded protein is CASSLPDRFYGYTF.

Details on this clone: Other nucleotide sequences in the sample specify the same CDR3. This chain links TRBV7-9 with TRBJ2-1; 7 nucleotides line up with TRBD2. V lost 0 bases, J lost 6 bases, and 2 bases stayed unmatched. Germline values: CDR1 SEHNR, CDR2 FQNEAQ (reference sequence). The CDR3 consists of 14 residues. Written as DNA, the CDR3 is TGTGCCAGCAGCTTAGCGGGGGGGTTCAATGAGCAGTTCTTC. It codes for CASSLAGGFNEQFF.

The CDR3 protein is CASTTRDTSTDTQYF. The CDR3 region has the DNA TGTGCCAGCACCACTCGGGACACTAGCACAGATACGCAGTATTTT. The V and J genes are TRBV6-1 and TRBJ2-3, with a tentative D call TRBD1 (6 bases). Per the germline V gene, CDR1 is MNHNS and CDR2 is SASEGT. The CDR3 is made up of 15 amino acids. Trimming shortened V by 7 bases and J by 0 bases, and 14 bases separated the two germline ends.

V usage is TRBV13 and J usage is TRBJ2-7; D is unresolved. Trimming removed 5 bases from V and 2 bases from J, with 10 bases in between. Germline V gene sequence: CDR1 PRHDT, CDR2 FYEKMQ (reference sequence). This CDR3 contains 13 residues. DNA of the CDR3: TGTGCCAGCAGCGCAGGTCGGGCCTACGAGCAGTACTTC. As protein: CASSAGRAYEQYF.

A remark on this clone: The sample has other DNA sequences that encode this CDR3 too. The chain links TRBV7-2 to TRBJ2-3; D unresolved. This CDR3 spans 13 amino acids. The V end was cut by 5 bases, the J end by 4 bases, with 10 bases between. Germline lookup yields CDR1 SGHTA and CDR2 FQGNSA. The CDR3 spells CASSLLGSDTQYF. In DNA form, the CDR3 reads TGTGCCAGCAGCCTACTGGGATCAGATACGCAGTATTTT.

This clone showed up just a few times. The chain recombines TRBV2 with TRBJ1-1; D is unresolved. The ends were cut back, 3 bases at V and 4 bases at J, with 6 bases in the middle. The V gene's germline CDR1 is SNHLY and CDR2 FYNNEI. The CDR3 has 12 residues. This chain's CDR3 is CASSDPGTEAFF. CDR3 bases: TGTGCCAGCAGTGATCCGGGCACTGAAGCTTTCTTT.

The chain carries TRBV5-4 and TRBJ1-1; TRBD1 matches 9 bases. Germline values: CDR1 SGHNT, CDR2 YYREEE (reference sequence). The CDR3 is 13 residues long. V was clipped by 4 bases and J by 6 bases; unmatched bases: 4. CDR3 DNA: TGTGCCAGCAGCCATACAGGGGGCGCTGAAGCTTTCTTT. Translated: CASSHTGGAEAFF.

Concerning this clone itself: The sample carries other DNA sequences with the same CDR3. The chain is built from TRBV6-6 and TRBJ1-3; D gene uncertain. There are 10 residues in the CDR3. Germline V gene data show CDR1 as MNHNY and CDR2 as SVGAGI (reference sequence). Trimming removed 8 bases at V and 3 bases at J, with 2 bases between. The CDR3 DNA follows: TGTGCCAGCGGTGGAAACACCATATATTTT. This sequence encodes CASGGNTIYF.

V usage is TRBV9 and J usage is TRBJ1-2; D call uncertain. The V and J ends lost 3 bases and 8 bases respectively, with 5 bases between them. Germline CDR1 and CDR2: SGDLS and YYNGEE. This CDR3 has 10 residues. CDR3 bases: TGTGCCAGCAGCGGTCACGGCTACACCTTC. This codes for CASSGHGYTF.

This sequence joins TRBV6-1 and TRBJ2-7, with TRBD1 identical over 9 bases. This CDR3 contains 14 residues. Germline V gives CDR1 MNHNS, CDR2 SASEGT. Unmatched junction bases numbered 4, after V lost 4 bases and J lost 3 bases. Here the CDR3 DNA reads TGTGCCAGCAGTGTAAGGGACAGGGTCTACGAGCAGTACTTC. Its translation is CASSVRDRVYEQYF.

Turning to this clone: This sample includes further DNA sequences coding for the same CDR3. The gene calls are TRBV2 and TRBJ1-2; 9 bases agree with TRBD1. Per germline, CDR1 SNHLY and CDR2 FYNNEI. The CDR3 is 14 residues long. Trimming took 6 bases from V and 4 from J; bases not matched to a gene: 6. The CDR3 spells CASSPVGQGYGYTF. For the CDR3, the DNA is TGTGCCAGCAGCCCCGTGGGACAGGGCTATGGCTACACCTTC.

The chain recombines TRBV4-3 with TRBJ1-3, with D possibly TRBD1 on 5 matching bases. The V end was cut by 4 bases, the J end by 1 base, with 20 bases between. Germline V gene lookup returns CDR1 LGHNA and CDR2 YSLEER. CDR3 length: 18 residues. CDR3 sequence reads: CASSPKGPGLASGNTIYF. The CDR3 nucleotides read TGCGCCAGCAGCCCGAAGGGGCCGGGACTCGCTTCTGGAAACACCATATATTTT.

The V gene is TRBV7-9, the J gene TRBJ2-3; 12 bases are a match to TRBD2. The CDR3 loop spans 16 amino acids. The trim removed 2 bases at V and 11 bases at J, leaving 11 bases unmatched. In germline, CDR1 is SEHNR, CDR2 FQNEAQ (reference sequence). The CDR3, as DNA: TGTGCCAGCAGCTTAAGTCTAGCGGGAGGGATTTTGTTGCAGTATTTT. Encoded protein: CASSLSLAGGILLQYF.

In the case of this clone: Other DNA sequences in this specimen translate into the identical CDR3. The rearrangement links TRBV5-5 to TRBJ1-3; D is perhaps TRBD1 (5 bases). The V and J ends lost 4 bases and 0 bases respectively, with 11 bases between them. The CDR3 totals 15 residues. Per the germline V gene, CDR1 is SGHKS and CDR2 is YYEKEE (reference sequence). The CDR3 region is CASSRGDSSGNTIYF. The DNA of the CDR3 is TGTGCCAGCAGCCGAGGGGATAGCTCTGGAAACACCATATATTTT.

The chain couples TRBV4-1 to TRBJ2-5, with D unclear. The germline gives CDR1 MGHRA, CDR2 YSYEKL. This CDR3 region has 16 residues. The ends were cut back, 3 bases at V and 1 base at J, with 15 bases in the middle. The CDR3 sequence is CASSQWPAPVQETQYF. The CDR3 DNA sequence: TGCGCCAGCAGCCAGTGGCCCGCCCCGGTCCAAGAGACCCAGTACTTC.

The chain recombines TRBV7-8 with TRBJ2-7; perhaps D is TRBD1 or TRBD2 (5 bases each). The CDR3 spans 14 residues. V was shortened by 2 bases and J by 2 bases, with 10 bases between the two germline ends. Looked up from germline, CDR1 is SGHVS and CDR2 is FQNEAQ. The CDR3 is CASSLNRDAYEQYF. The CDR3, as DNA: TGTGCCAGCAGCTTAAACCGGGACGCCTACGAGCAGTACTTC.

V usage is TRBV27 and J usage is TRBJ2-7; tentative D call: TRBD2 (6 bases). This CDR3 region has 17 residues. Germline V gene sequence: CDR1 MNHEY, CDR2 SMNVEV (reference sequence). V shed 2 bases and J shed 1 base, with 18 bases lying between them. The CDR3 region is CASSLVWRPGGSYEQYF. CDR3 DNA sequence: TGTGCCAGCAGTTTAGTATGGCGGCCCGGGGGATCCTACGAGCAGTACTTC.

The chain combines TRBV11-3 with TRBJ2-6, with D uncertain. Germline CDR1 and CDR2: SGHNT and YENEEA. The CDR3 sequence is 15 residues long. V lost 6 bases to trimming and J lost 2 bases, with 11 bases between them. Written as DNA, the CDR3 is TGTGCCAGCAGTCGTGGAGCCCCTGGGGCCAACGTCCTGACTTTC. Protein sequence: CASSRGAPGANVLTF.

The sample holds one count of this clone. The chain has TRBV30 and TRBJ1-5; D call uncertain. The CDR3 is 13 amino acids. V was shortened by 2 bases and J by 4 bases, with 9 bases between the two germline ends. From germline, CDR1 is GTSNPN and CDR2 SVGIG (reference sequence). CDR3 loop: CAWSQLDNQPQHF. For the CDR3, the DNA is TGTGCCTGGAGTCAGCTTGATAATCAGCCCCAGCATTTT.

This clone occurred once. V gene TRBV28 combines with J gene TRBJ1-2; 7 positions match TRBD1. Germline CDR1 is MDHEN and CDR2 is SYDVKM. The trim removed 7 bases at V and 2 bases at J, leaving 10 bases unmatched. The CDR3 sequence is 15 residues long. CDR3 DNA: TGTGCCAGCACCACCCCCAGGGGGGTAAACTATGGCTACACCTTC. Encoded protein: CASTTPRGVNYGYTF.

The chain employs TRBV5-4 and TRBJ1-1; a possible D gene is TRBD1 (5 bases). Germline V CDR1 and CDR2: SGHNT, YYREEE (reference sequence). V lost 4 bases and J lost 3, with 7 bases in between. The CDR3 is 12 residues long. In nucleotides, the CDR3 is TGTGCCAGCAGCCGGGGGGACACTGAAGCTTTCTTT. It yields the protein CASSRGDTEAFF. Full variable domain (missing parts from reference TRBV5-4 and TRBJ1-1): ETGVTQSPTHLIKTRGQQVTLRCSSQSGHNTVSWYQQALGQGPQFIFQYYREEENGRGNFPPRFSGLQFPNYSSELNVNALELDDSALYLCASSRGDTEAFFGQGTRLTVV.

The chain uses TRBV5-8 and TRBJ1-5; D is undetermined. V lost 3 bases and J 1 base, leaving 11 bases between the germline ends. From germline, CDR1 is SGHTS and CDR2 YDEGEE. The CDR3 runs 15 residues. The CDR3 DNA reads as TGTGCCAGCAGCTGGGGATTTGAAAGCAATCAGCCCCAGCATTTT. This translates into CASSWGFESNQPQHF. Looking up the rest from reference TRBV5-8 and TRBJ1-5 gives the full variable domain: EAGVTQSPTHLIKTRGQQATLRCSPISGHTSVYWYQQALGLGLQFLLWYDEGEERNRGNFPPRFSGRQFPNYSSELNVNALELEDSALYLCASSWGFESNQPQHFGDGTRLSIL.

The V call is TRBV5-1, the J call TRBJ1-3, with 7 nucleotides matching TRBD1. The V gene end was trimmed by 4 bases and the J gene end by 0 bases; junction bases not matched to a gene: 4. The CDR3 covers 15 residues. CDR1 and CDR2 from the germline V gene are SGHRS and YFSETQ. In DNA form, the CDR3 reads TGCGCCAGCAGCCGGCAGGGGGACTCTGGAAACACCATATATTTT. It is translated as CASSRQGDSGNTIYF. Full variable domain (missing parts from reference TRBV5-1 and TRBJ1-3): KAGVTQTPRYLIKTRGQQVTLSCSPISGHRSVSWYQQTPGQGLQFLFEYFSETQRNKGNFPGRFSGRQFSNSRSEMNVSTLELGDSALYLCASSRQGDSGNTIYFGEGSWLTVV.